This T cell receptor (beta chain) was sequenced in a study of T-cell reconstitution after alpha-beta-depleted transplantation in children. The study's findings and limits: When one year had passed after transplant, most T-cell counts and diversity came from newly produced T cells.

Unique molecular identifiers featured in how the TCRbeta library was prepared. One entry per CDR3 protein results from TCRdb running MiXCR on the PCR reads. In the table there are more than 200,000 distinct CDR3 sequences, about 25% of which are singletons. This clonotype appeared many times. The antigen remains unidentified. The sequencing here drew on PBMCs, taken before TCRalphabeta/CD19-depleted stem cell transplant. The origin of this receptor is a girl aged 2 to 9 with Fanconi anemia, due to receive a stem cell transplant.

CDR3 region: CAITCDPRGAGQPQHF. The CDR3, as DNA: TGTGCCATCACATGTGACCCGCGGGGGGCTGGTCAGCCCCAGCATTTT. The J gene is TRBJ1-5, the V gene TRBV10-3; perhaps TRBD1 as D (6 bases). Trimming stripped 7 bases from V and 6 bases from J, with 22 bases between. Germline loops: CDR1 ENHRY, CDR2 SYGVKD. The CDR3 spans 16 residues.